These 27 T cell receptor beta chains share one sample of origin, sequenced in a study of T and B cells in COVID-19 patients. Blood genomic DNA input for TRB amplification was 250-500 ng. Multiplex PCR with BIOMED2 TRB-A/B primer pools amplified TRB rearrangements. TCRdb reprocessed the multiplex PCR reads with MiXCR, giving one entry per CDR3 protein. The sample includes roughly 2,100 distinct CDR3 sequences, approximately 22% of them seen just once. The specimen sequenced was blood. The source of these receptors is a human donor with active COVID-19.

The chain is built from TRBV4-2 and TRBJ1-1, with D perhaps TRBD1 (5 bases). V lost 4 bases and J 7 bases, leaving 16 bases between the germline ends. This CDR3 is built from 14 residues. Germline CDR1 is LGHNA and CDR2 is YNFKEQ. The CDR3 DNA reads TGTGCCAGCAGCCTCGCGGGGGGGAGGGATGAAGCTTTCTTT. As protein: CASSLAGGRDEAFF.

CDR3 residues: CASSRPGYEAFF. CDR3 sequence (DNA): TGTGCCAGCAGCCGTCCAGGGTACGAAGCTTTCTTT. The V gene is TRBV12-3 or TRBV12-4, the J gene TRBJ1-1, with D tentatively TRBD1 (5 bases). The CDR3 consists of 12 residues. Trimming cost V 6 bases and J 8 bases, with 13 bases left between them.

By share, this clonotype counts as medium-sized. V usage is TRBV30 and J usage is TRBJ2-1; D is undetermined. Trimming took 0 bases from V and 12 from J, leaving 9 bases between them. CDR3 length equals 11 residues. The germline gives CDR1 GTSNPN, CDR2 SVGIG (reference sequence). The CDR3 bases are TGTGCCTGGAGTGTACGGGCAGGGCAGTTCTTC. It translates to CAWSVRAGQFF.

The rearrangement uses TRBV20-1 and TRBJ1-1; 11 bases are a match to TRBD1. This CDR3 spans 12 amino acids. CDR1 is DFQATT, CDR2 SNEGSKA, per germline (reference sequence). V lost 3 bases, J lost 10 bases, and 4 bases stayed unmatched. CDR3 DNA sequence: TGCAGTGCTAGGGACAGGGGGCGGGGAGCTTTCTTT. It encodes CSARDRGRGAFF.

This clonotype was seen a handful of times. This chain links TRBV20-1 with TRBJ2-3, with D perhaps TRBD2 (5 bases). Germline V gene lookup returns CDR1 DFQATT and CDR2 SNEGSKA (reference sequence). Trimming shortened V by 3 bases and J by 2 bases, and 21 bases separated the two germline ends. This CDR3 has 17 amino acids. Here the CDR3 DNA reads TGCAGTGCTAGGGCCCTCAGAGCTGAGGGCCTCACAGATACGCAGTATTTT. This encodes CSARALRAEGLTDTQYF.

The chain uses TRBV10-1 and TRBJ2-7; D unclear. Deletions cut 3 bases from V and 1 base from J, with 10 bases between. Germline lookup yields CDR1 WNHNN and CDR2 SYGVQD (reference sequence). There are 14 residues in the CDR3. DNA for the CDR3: TGCGCCAGCAGTGATCTGGGGAAGTCCTACGAGCAGTACTTC. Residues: CASSDLGKSYEQYF.

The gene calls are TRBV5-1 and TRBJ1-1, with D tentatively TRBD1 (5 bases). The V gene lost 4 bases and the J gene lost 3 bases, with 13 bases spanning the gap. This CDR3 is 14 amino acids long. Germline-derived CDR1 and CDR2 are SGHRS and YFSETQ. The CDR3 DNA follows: TGCGCCAGCAGCCAGGGACCGAGTGACACTGAAGCTTTCTTT. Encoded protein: CASSQGPSDTEAFF.

The CDR3 spells CASRLAGTSDTQYF. The DNA of the CDR3 is TGCGCCAGCAGGCTAGCGGGAACCTCAGATACGCAGTATTTT. The genes are TRBV5-1 and TRBJ2-3, with 9 nucleotides matching TRBD2. The CDR3 loop spans 14 amino acids. The germline gives CDR1 SGHRS, CDR2 YFSETQ. J lost 4 bases, V lost 5 bases, and 5 bases had no gene match.

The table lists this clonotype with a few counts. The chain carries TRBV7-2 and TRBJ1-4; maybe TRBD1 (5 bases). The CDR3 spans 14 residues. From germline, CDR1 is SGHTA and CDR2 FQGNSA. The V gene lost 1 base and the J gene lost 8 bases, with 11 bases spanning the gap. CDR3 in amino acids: CASSLVGAEEKLFF. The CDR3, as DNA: TGTGCCAGCAGCTTAGTAGGGGCGGAGGAAAAACTGTTTTTT. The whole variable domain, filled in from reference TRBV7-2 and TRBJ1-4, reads GAGVSQSPSNKVTEKGKDVELRCDPISGHTALYWYRQSLGQGLEFLIYFQGNSAPDKSGLPSDRFSAERTGGSVSTLTIQRTQQEDSAVYLCASSLVGAEEKLFFGSGTQLSVL.

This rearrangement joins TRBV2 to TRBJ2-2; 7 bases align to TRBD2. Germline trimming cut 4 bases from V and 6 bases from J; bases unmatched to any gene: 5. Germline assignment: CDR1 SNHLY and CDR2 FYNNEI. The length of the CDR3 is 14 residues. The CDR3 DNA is TGTGCCAGCAGTGGCGGGAGAGCGGCCGGGGAGCTGTTTTTT. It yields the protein CASSGGRAAGELFF.

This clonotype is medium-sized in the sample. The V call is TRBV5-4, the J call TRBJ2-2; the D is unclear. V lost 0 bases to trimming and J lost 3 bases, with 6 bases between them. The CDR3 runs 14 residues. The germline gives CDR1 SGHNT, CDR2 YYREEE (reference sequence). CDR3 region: CASSLGSYTGELFF. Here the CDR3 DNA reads TGTGCCAGCAGCTTGGGCAGCTACACCGGGGAGCTGTTTTTT.

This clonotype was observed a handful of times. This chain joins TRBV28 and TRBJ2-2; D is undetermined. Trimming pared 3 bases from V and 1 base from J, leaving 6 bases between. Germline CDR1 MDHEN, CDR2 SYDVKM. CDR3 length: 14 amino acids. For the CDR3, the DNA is TGTGCCAGCAGTTTGAAGTTGAACACCGGGGAGCTGTTTTTT. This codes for CASSLKLNTGELFF.

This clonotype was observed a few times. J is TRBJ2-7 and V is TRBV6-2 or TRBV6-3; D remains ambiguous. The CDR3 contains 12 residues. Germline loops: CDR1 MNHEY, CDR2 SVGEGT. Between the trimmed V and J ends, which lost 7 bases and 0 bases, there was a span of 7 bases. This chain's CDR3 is CASNGVSYEQYF. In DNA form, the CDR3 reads TGTGCCAGCAATGGAGTCTCCTACGAGCAGTACTTC.

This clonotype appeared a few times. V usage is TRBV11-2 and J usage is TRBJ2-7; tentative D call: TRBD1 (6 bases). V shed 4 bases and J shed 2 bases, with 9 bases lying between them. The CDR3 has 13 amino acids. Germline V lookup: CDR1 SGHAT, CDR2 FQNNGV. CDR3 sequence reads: CASSSRQAYEQYF. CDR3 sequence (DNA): TGTGCCAGCAGCTCCCGACAGGCCTACGAGCAGTACTTC.

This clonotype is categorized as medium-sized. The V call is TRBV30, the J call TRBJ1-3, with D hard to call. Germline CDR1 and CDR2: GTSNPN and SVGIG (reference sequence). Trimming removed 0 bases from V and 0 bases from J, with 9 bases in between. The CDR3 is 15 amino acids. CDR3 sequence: CAWSVPQSSGNTIYF. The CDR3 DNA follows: TGTGCCTGGAGTGTCCCGCAAAGCTCTGGAAACACCATATATTTT.

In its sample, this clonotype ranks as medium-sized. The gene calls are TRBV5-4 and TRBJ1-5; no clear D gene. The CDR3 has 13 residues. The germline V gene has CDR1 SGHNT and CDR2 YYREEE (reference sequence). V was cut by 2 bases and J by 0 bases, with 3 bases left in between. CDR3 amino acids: CASSFGSNQPQHF. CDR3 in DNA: TGTGCCAGCAGCTTCGGTAGCAATCAGCCCCAGCATTTT.

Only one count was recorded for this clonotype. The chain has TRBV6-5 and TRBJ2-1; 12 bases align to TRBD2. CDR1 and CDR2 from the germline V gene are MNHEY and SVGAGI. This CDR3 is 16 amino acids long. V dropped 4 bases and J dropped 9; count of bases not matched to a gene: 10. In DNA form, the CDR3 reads TGTGCCAGCAGTTTACCATCTAGCGGGAGGGCCAGTGAGCAGTTCTTC. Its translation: CASSLPSSGRASEQFF.

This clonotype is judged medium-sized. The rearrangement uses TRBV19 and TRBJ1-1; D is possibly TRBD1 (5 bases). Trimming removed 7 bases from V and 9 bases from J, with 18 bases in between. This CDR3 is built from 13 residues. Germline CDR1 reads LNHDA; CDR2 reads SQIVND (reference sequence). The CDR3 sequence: CASKSQDTHKAFF. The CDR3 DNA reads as TGTGCCAGTAAGAGTCAGGACACACATAAAGCTTTCTTT.

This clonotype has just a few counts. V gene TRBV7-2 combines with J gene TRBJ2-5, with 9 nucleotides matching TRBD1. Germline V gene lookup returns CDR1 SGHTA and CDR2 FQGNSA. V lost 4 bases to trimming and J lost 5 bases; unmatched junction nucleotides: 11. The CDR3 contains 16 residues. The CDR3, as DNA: TGTGCCAGCAGCTCCCCCGACAGGGGGGGCGAGGAGACCCAGTACTTC. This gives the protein CASSSPDRGGEETQYF.

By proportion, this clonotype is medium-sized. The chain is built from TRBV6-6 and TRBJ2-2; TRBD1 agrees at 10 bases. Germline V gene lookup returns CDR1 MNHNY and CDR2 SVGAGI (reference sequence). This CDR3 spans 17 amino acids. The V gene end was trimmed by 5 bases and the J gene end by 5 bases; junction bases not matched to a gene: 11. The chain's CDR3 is CASSARGQGGDTGELFF. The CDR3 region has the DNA TGTGCCAGCAGTGCGCGTGGACAGGGGGGAGATACCGGGGAGCTGTTTTTT.

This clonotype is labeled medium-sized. In DNA form, the CDR3 reads TGTGCCACCAGCTTGTGGGGGGGCGCTGGAAACACCATATATTTT. It translates to CATSLWGGAGNTIYF. The V and J genes are TRBV15 and TRBJ1-3; possible D gene TRBD1, 6 bases. This CDR3 spans 15 amino acids. Trimming took off 5 bases at V and 2 bases at J, with 13 bases between the two ends. The germline gives CDR1 LNHNV, CDR2 YYDKDF (reference sequence).

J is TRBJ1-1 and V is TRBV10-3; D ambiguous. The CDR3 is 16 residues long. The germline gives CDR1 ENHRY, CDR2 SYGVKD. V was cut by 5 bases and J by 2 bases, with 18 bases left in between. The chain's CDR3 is CAISPTPQGRNTEAFF. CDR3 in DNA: TGTGCCATCAGTCCGACGCCCCAAGGCAGAAACACTGAAGCTTTCTTT.

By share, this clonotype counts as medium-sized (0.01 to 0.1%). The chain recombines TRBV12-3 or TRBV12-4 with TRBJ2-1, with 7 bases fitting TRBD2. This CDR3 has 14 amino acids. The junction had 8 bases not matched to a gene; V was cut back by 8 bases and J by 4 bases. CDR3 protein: CASAPPSGYNEQFF. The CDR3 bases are TGTGCCAGCGCTCCGCCTAGCGGTTACAATGAGCAGTTCTTC.

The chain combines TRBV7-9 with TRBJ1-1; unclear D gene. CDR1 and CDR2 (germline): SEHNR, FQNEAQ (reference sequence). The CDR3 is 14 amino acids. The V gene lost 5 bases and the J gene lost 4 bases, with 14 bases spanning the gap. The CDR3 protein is CASSPLGSPTEAFF. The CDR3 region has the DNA TGTGCCAGCAGCCCCCTTGGGTCCCCCACTGAAGCTTTCTTT.

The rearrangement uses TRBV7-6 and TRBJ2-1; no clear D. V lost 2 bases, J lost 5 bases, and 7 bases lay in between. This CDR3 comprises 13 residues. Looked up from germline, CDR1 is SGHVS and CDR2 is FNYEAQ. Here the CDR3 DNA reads TGTGCCAGCAGCTTACTATCCCACAATGAGCAGTTCTTC. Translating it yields CASSLLSHNEQFF. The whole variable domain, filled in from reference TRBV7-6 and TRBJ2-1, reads GAGVSQSPRYKVTKRGQDVALRCDPISGHVSLYWYRQALGQGPEFLTYFNYEAQQDKSGLPNDRFSAERPEGSISTLTIQRTEQRDSAMYRCASSLLSHNEQFFGPGTRLTVL.

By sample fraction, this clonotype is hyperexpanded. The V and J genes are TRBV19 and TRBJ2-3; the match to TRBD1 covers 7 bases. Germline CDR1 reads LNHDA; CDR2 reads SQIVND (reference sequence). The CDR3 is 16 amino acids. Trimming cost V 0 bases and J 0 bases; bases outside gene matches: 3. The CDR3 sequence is CASSIEGQLSTDTQYF. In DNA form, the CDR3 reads TGTGCCAGTAGTATAGAGGGACAGCTTAGCACAGATACGCAGTATTTT.

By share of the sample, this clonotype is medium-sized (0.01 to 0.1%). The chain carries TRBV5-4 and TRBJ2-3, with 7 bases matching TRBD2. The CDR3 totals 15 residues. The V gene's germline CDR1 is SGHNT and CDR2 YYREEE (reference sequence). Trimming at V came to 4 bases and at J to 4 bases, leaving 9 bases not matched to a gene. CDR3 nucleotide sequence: TGTGCCAGCAGCCCTAGCGGAACGGGGGCAGATACGCAGTATTTT. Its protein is CASSPSGTGADTQYF. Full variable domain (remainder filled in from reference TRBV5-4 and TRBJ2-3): ETGVTQSPTHLIKTRGQQVTLRCSSQSGHNTVSWYQQALGQGPQFIFQYYREEENGRGNFPPRFSGLQFPNYSSELNVNALELDDSALYLCASSPSGTGADTQYFGPGTRLTVL.